These T cell receptor beta chains were read from a single sample in a study of blood T cell repertoires in COVID-19. Clones were sequenced by immunoSEQ multiplex PCR, and TCRdb holds only the in-frame ones, with some missing. The sample shows approximately 150,000 clones, 88% of them seen only once. Material for sequencing was peripheral blood. Every receptor here comes from a man aged 45-65 years who had recovered from COVID-19. Both conserved end residues are part of each CDR3. D genes are given only for firm matches. Size is stated for part of the rows, as once, few or many counts, or as a class when the clone is expanded.

v_gene	abundance	j_gene	d_gene	CDR3aa	CDR3nt
TRBV5-1	-	TRBJ2-2	TRBD2	CASSALIGVPAGLTGELFF	TGCGCCAGCAGCGCACTAATAGGGGTGCCAGCGGGACTCACCGGGGAGCTGTTTTTT
TRBV28	-	TRBJ1-1	TRBD1	CASSARQGVGSEAFF	TGTGCCAGCAGTGCAAGACAGGGGGTGGGATCTGAAGCTTTCTTT
TRBV7-8	-	TRBJ2-1	-	CASSRRQNNEQFF	TGTGCCAGCAGCCGGAGACAGAACAATGAGCAGTTCTTC
TRBV5-8	-	TRBJ1-5	-	CASSFFGSNQPQHF	TGTGCCAGCAGCTTTTTTGGCAGCAATCAGCCCCAGCATTTT
TRBV19	-	TRBJ2-1	TRBD1	CASSRPAGQGRHEQFF	TGTGCCAGTAGTCGTCCTGCGGGACAGGGACGACATGAGCAGTTCTTC
TRBV3-1/TRBV3-2	-	TRBJ1-5	-	CASSQGVKGRTHF	TGTGCCAGCAGCCAAGGAGTGAAGGGGCGCACGCATTTT
TRBV19	-	TRBJ2-3	TRBD2	CASSSLSGGSLDTQYF	TGTGCCAGTAGTTCTCTTAGCGGGGGCTCCCTGGATACGCAGTATTTT
TRBV7-9	-	TRBJ2-2	TRBD1	CASSFARGLTGELFF	TGTGCCAGCAGTTTTGCCAGGGGGCTCACCGGGGAGCTGTTTTTT
TRBV25-1	once	TRBJ2-7	TRBD2	CASRDGGRGEQYF	TGTGCCAGCAGAGACGGCGGGAGGGGTGAGCAGTACTTC
TRBV7-9	-	TRBJ2-7	-	CASSPEGQGGEQYF	TGTGCCAGCAGCCCAGAGGGGCAGGGGGGCGAGCAGTACTTC
TRBV6-5	-	TRBJ2-3	-	CASSYSGRSGTDTQYF	TGTGCCAGCAGTTACTCGGGGCGGTCTGGCACAGATACGCAGTATTTT
TRBV12-3/TRBV12-4	-	TRBJ2-2	TRBD1	CASYNRDSGELFF	TGTGCCAGCTATAACAGGGACAGCGGGGAGCTGTTTTTT
TRBV5-1	-	TRBJ2-1	TRBD2	CASSLGLAGDNEQFF	TGCGCCAGCAGCTTGGGACTAGCGGGAGACAATGAGCAGTTCTTC
TRBV2	-	TRBJ2-1	TRBD2	CASRGVSSGRDLLHNEQFF	TGTGCCAGCAGAGGGGTTTCTAGCGGGAGGGATCTCCTACACAATGAGCAGTTCTTC
TRBV7-2	-	TRBJ2-5	TRBD2	CASSERTGTSAIQETQYF	TGTGCCAGCAGCGAAAGAACCGGGACTAGCGCCATCCAAGAGACCCAGTACTTC
TRBV15	once	TRBJ1-5	TRBD1	CASGQGSLNQPQHF	TGTGCCTCAGGACAGGGATCGCTCAATCAGCCCCAGCATTTT
TRBV7-2	-	TRBJ2-5	-	CASSNGDRGGTTFRETQYF	TGTGCCAGCAGCAACGGAGACAGGGGAGGGACTACCTTTAGGGAGACCCAGTACTTC
TRBV11-1	once	TRBJ1-4	-	CASSSIEVGKLFF	TGTGCCAGCAGTAGTATCGAGGTCGGAAAACTGTTTTTT
TRBV10-2	few	TRBJ1-2	-	CAIHREGGYTF	TGCGCCATCCACCGGGAGGGCGGCTACACCTTC
TRBV4-1	-	TRBJ2-1	-	CASSQDGSSYNEQFF	TGCGCCAGCAGCCAAGACGGGAGCTCCTACAATGAGCAGTTCTTC
TRBV6-6	-	TRBJ2-5	TRBD2	CASSQSPSSGGQETQYF	TGTGCCAGCAGTCAATCCCCTTCTAGCGGGGGACAAGAGACCCAGTACTTC
TRBV6-2/TRBV6-3	-	TRBJ2-1	TRBD1	CASSYSRQGNEQFF	TGTGCCAGCAGTTACTCACGACAGGGGAATGAGCAGTTCTTC
TRBV6-5	-	TRBJ2-2	-	CASSPSGVGGELFF	TGTGCCAGCAGTCCCAGTGGAGTGGGCGGGGAGCTGTTTTTT
TRBV6-6	once	TRBJ2-2	TRBD1	CASSYSTGGTGELFF	TGTGCCAGCAGTTACTCGACAGGGGGTACCGGGGAGCTGTTTTTT
TRBV24-1	-	TRBJ1-5	-	CATSGGGDQPQHF	TGTGCCACCAGTGGTGGGGGCGATCAGCCCCAGCATTTT
TRBV18	-	TRBJ1-5	-	CASSPERTPNQPQHF	TGTGCCAGCTCACCTGAGAGGACACCGAATCAGCCCCAGCATTTT
TRBV19	few	TRBJ2-2	-	CATWQGITGELFF	TGTGCCACTTGGCAGGGGATCACCGGGGAGCTGTTTTTT
TRBV6-5	-	TRBJ2-7	TRBD1	CASSQGTGGEYEQYF	TGTGCCAGCTCCCAAGGGACAGGGGGCGAATACGAGCAGTACTTC
TRBV6-2/TRBV6-3	-	TRBJ2-5	TRBD2	CASSYGTSGTETQYF	TGTGCCAGCAGTTACGGGACTAGCGGGACAGAGACCCAGTACTTC
TRBV11-2	-	TRBJ2-7	-	CASSAGAYEQYF	TGTGCCAGCAGCGCCGGGGCCTACGAGCAGTACTTC
TRBV28	-	TRBJ1-3	-	CASIKGQYSGNTIYF	TGTGCCAGCATTAAGGGGCAATACTCTGGAAACACCATATATTTT
TRBV11-1	-	TRBJ2-7	-	CASSLTMSGEQYF	TGTGCCAGCAGCCTCACCATGTCGGGCGAGCAGTACTTC
TRBV27	-	TRBJ1-2	TRBD1	CASSRDRGRVWGYTF	TGTGCCAGCAGCCGGGACAGGGGGCGCGTGTGGGGCTACACCTTC
TRBV19	-	TRBJ2-1	TRBD2	CASSTTSGDYNEQFF	TGTGCCAGTAGTACTACTAGCGGGGACTACAATGAGCAGTTCTTC
TRBV18	-	TRBJ1-2	TRBD1	CASSPPGQGYYGYTF	TGTGCCAGCTCACCACCGGGACAGGGGTACTATGGCTACACCTTC
TRBV7-9	once	TRBJ2-3	-	CASSLDDYGNTDTQYF	TGTGCCAGCAGCTTAGATGATTACGGGAACACAGATACGCAGTATTTT
TRBV6-5	once	TRBJ2-3	-	CASTEGPSTDTQYF	TGTGCCAGCACCGAGGGTCCGAGCACAGATACGCAGTATTTT
TRBV7-3	once	TRBJ2-1	-	CASSPAPRQVEQFF	TGTGCCAGCAGCCCCGCCCCCCGGCAGGTTGAGCAGTTCTTC
TRBV2	-	TRBJ1-2	-	CASSNTGNYGYTF	TGTGCCAGCAGTAATACAGGGAACTATGGCTACACCTTC
TRBV4-3	-	TRBJ2-7	TRBD2	CASSPRLAGGYEQYF	TGCGCCAGCAGCCCCAGACTAGCGGGAGGCTACGAGCAGTACTTC
TRBV7-2	-	TRBJ2-7	-	CASSLAGASSEQYF	TGTGCCAGCAGCTTAGCGGGGGCCAGCTCCGAGCAGTACTTC
TRBV27	-	TRBJ2-7	TRBD2	CASSRLAGVGEQYF	TGTGCCAGCAGTAGGCTAGCGGGGGTAGGTGAGCAGTACTTC
TRBV2	-	TRBJ2-7	TRBD2	CASSWTSGAYEQYF	TGTGCCAGCAGTTGGACTAGCGGGGCCTACGAGCAGTACTTC
TRBV7-6	-	TRBJ1-1	-	CASSVDLSEAFF	TGTGCCAGCAGCGTTGACTTATCTGAAGCTTTCTTT
TRBV15	-	TRBJ1-1	TRBD1	CATSRVGGQGGGEAFF	TGTGCCACCAGCAGAGTGGGAGGACAGGGGGGAGGTGAAGCTTTCTTT
TRBV29-1	-	TRBJ2-6	-	CSAYRPGANVLTF	TGCAGCGCCTACCGTCCCGGGGCCAACGTCCTGACTTTC
TRBV7-2	-	TRBJ1-6	TRBD1	CASRTTGTGGVYSPLHF	TGTGCCAGCAGGACTACCGGGACAGGGGGCGTTTATTCACCCCTCCACTTT
TRBV5-6	-	TRBJ1-1	-	CASSQITGRAEAFF	TGTGCCAGCAGCCAGATAACAGGGAGGGCTGAAGCTTTCTTT
TRBV27	-	TRBJ1-2	TRBD1	CASSPSGGRGYTF	TGTGCCAGCAGTCCATCAGGGGGCCGAGGCTACACCTTC
TRBV3-1/TRBV3-2	-	TRBJ1-1	-	CASSPLSGEAFF	TGTGCCAGCAGCCCCCTGTCCGGTGAAGCTTTCTTT
TRBV6-2/TRBV6-3	once	TRBJ2-7	TRBD1	CASSYSRTGNSYEQYF	TGTGCCAGCAGTTACTCCAGGACAGGGAATTCGTACGAGCAGTACTTC
TRBV15	-	TRBJ2-2	-	CATSREGGATGELFF	TGTGCCACCAGCAGAGAAGGCGGGGCCACCGGGGAGCTGTTTTTT
TRBV7-3	-	TRBJ2-5	TRBD2	CASSPLAGRETQYF	TGTGCCAGCAGCCCACTAGCGGGTCGTGAGACCCAGTACTTC
TRBV3-1/TRBV3-2	-	TRBJ2-7	TRBD2	CASSPRGAGGREQYF	TGTGCCAGCAGCCCGCGGGGAGCGGGGGGGCGTGAGCAGTACTTC
TRBV7-6	few	TRBJ2-7	TRBD2	CASSFTSGSNEQYF	TGTGCCAGCAGCTTTACTAGCGGGAGTAACGAGCAGTACTTC
TRBV10-3	once	TRBJ1-3	TRBD1	CAISEGGGQGSGNTIYF	TGTGCCATCAGTGAGGGGGGAGGACAGGGTTCTGGAAACACCATATATTTT
TRBV4-3	few	TRBJ1-2	-	CASSQDWAGLLYGYTF	TGCGCCAGCAGCCAAGATTGGGCGGGGCTGCTCTATGGCTACACCTTC